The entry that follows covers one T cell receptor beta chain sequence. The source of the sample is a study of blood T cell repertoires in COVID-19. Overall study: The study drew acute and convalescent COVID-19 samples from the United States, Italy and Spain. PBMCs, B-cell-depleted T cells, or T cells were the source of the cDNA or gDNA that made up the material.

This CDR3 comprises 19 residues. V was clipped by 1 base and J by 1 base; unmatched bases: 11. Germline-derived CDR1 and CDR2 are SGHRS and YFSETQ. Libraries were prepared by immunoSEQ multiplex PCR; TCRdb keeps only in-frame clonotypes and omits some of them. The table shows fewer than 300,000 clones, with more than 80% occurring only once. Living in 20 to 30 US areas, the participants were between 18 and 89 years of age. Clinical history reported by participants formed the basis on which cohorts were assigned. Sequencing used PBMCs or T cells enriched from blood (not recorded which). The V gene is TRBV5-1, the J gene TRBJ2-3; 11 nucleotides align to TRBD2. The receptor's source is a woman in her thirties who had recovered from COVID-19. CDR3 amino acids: CASSLRLAGLGLGTDTQYF. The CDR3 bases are TGCGCCAGCAGCTTGAGACTAGCGGGATTGGGGTTGGGCACAGATACGCAGTATTTT. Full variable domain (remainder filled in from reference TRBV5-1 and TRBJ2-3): KAGVTQTPRYLIKTRGQQVTLSCSPISGHRSVSWYQQTPGQGLQFLFEYFSETQRNKGNFPGRFSGRQFSNSRSEMNVSTLELGDSALYLCASSLRLAGLGLGTDTQYFGPGTRLTVL.